This T cell receptor (beta chain) was identified during a study of T cell changes during pregnancy in multiple sclerosis. Profiling relied on immunoSEQ multiplex PCR, and the TCRdb table lists in-frame clones only, not all of them. The sample gives roughly 56,000 clones, approximately 88% of which show up once; 1.5% to 2% is in the top ten. Germline loops: CDR1 ENHRY, CDR2 SYGVKD. This CDR3 has 17 amino acids. The V gene end was trimmed by 6 bases and the J gene end by 2 bases; junction bases not matched to a gene: 9. This specimen consisted of peripheral blood, obtained in the first trimester of pregnancy. V usage is TRBV10-3 and J usage is TRBJ2-2, with 10 bases that match TRBD1. This receptor was obtained from a female donor with multiple sclerosis, enrolled in a pregnancy study. CDR3 sequence: CAIRGKTGGSNTGELFF. The CDR3 nucleotides read TGTGCCATCAGAGGGAAGACAGGGGGCTCAAACACCGGGGAGCTGTTTTTT.